This TCR beta chain stems from a study of T cells after posttransplantation cyclophosphamide. The ends were cut back, 3 bases at V and 2 bases at J, with 9 bases in the middle. The germline V gene has CDR1 SEHNR and CDR2 FQNEAQ (reference sequence). The CDR3 contains 14 residues. Assay used: immunoSEQ multiplex PCR; TCRdb lists only in-frame clones, some missing. Recorded here are about 24,000 clones, none singletons. The sample holds many counts of this clone. The chain combines TRBV7-9 with TRBJ2-3, with a weak D call TRBD2 (5 bases). Sequencing used PBMCs. The TCR originated in a woman in her fifties or sixties in good health, CMV-negative, and a related stem cell transplant donor. CDR3 in DNA: TGTGCCAGCAGCTTCCCCGGGGTCACAGATACGCAGTATTTT. Protein product: CASSFPGVTDTQYF.